A selection of T cell receptor beta chains follows, all from one sample in a study of PD-L1 blockade in urothelial cancer. The protocol was immunoSEQ multiplex PCR, while the TCRdb copy is restricted to in-frame clones and leaves out a portion. The data show 70,000 to 100,000 clones, about 83% seen once. The specimen was PBMCs, collected around atezolizumab (anti-PD-L1) treatment. The receptor source for this set is a man in his sixties with urothelial cancer. The CDR3 runs from the conserved cysteine through the conserved F or W. The D gene is left open where the match is weak.

>TRBV5-6|TRBJ2-3|TRBD2
TGTGCCAGCAGCTTCCCGACTAGCGGGGGAGCAGATACGCAGTATTTT
CASSFPTSGGADTQYF
>TRBV12-5|TRBJ2-2|TRBD2
TGTGCTAGTGCCTGGAGGCGGGGGGCCCTAAACACCGGGGAGCTGTTTTTT
CASAWRRGALNTGELFF
>TRBV2|TRBJ1-5|TRBD1
TGTGCCAGCAGTGATCAGGGGGGCAGTCAGCCCCAGCATTTT
CASSDQGGSQPQHF
>TRBV27|TRBJ2-7|TRBD1
TGTGCCAGCAGTTTACGAACGTCGTACAGGGGGTACGACGAGCAGTACTTC
CASSLRTSYRGYDEQYF
>TRBV7-2|TRBJ2-3|TRBD2
TGTGCCAGCAGTTCAGCGGGAGTTATAGATACGCAGTATTTT
CASSSAGVIDTQYF
>TRBV5-1|TRBJ2-3|NA
TGCGCCAGCAGCGATCCCCGGACAGATACGCAGTATTTT
CASSDPRTDTQYF
>TRBV7-9|TRBJ2-7|TRBD1
TGTGCCAGCAGCCAGAAGCATGGACAGGGATCCCACGAGCAGTACTTC
CASSQKHGQGSHEQYF
>TRBV4-1|TRBJ1-4|NA
TGCGCCAGCAGCCAAGAGGCGGGCACGGCTAATGAAAAACTGTTTTTT
CASSQEAGTANEKLFF
>TRBV2|TRBJ2-1|TRBD1
TGTGCCAGCAACAGACAGGGACCCTACAATGAGCAGTTCTTC
CASNRQGPYNEQFF
>TRBV15|TRBJ1-1|TRBD1
TGTGCCACCAGTCAAGGGGGCGGCACTGAAGCTTTCTTT
CATSQGGGTEAFF
>TRBV5-4|TRBJ1-2|TRBD1
TGTGCCAGCAGCGCAGACAGGGATTATGGCTACACCTTC
CASSADRDYGYTF
>TRBV2|TRBJ1-2|TRBD1
TGTGCCAGCAGAACCGGGACAGGGAGAGGCTATGGCTACACCTTC
CASRTGTGRGYGYTF